One and the same sample provided the 10 T cell receptor beta chains below, sequenced in a study of T cell clones after liver transplantation. Using immunoSEQ multiplex PCR, the repertoire was profiled, and TCRdb retains in-frame clones only, with some absent. The data contain roughly 80,000 clones, 75% to 90% of them singletons. The material sequenced was CD4+ T cells from blood, taken at the 22-month timepoint. Receptors were obtained from a human patient who received a liver transplant. Some T cells may have originated in the graft donor.

This clone appeared a single time. The chain recombines TRBV19 with TRBJ1-5; D may be TRBD1 (5 bases). The germline CDR1 and CDR2 sequences are LNHDA and SQIVND (reference sequence). V lost 4 bases to trimming and J lost 6 bases, with 13 bases between them. The CDR3 is made up of 14 amino acids. CDR3 amino acids: CASSTTGEAQPQHF. As DNA, the CDR3 is TGTGCCAGTAGTACCACGGGGGAGGCTCAGCCCCAGCATTTT.

V and J are TRBV6-5 and TRBJ1-3; 7 bases fit TRBD1. Per the germline V gene, CDR1 is MNHEY and CDR2 is SVGAGI. The CDR3 has 15 residues. J was trimmed by 3 bases and V by 6 bases; bases with no gene match: 8. The CDR3, as DNA: TGTGCCAGCAGGCGCGGACAGGCTATTGGAAACACCATATATTTT. Amino acid sequence: CASRRGQAIGNTIYF.

The rearrangement uses TRBV19 and TRBJ1-4; the D gene is possibly TRBD1 (6 bases). Germline V gene data show CDR1 as LNHDA and CDR2 as SQIVND (reference sequence). The CDR3 is made up of 15 amino acids. Trimming removed 1 base from V and 5 bases from J, with 11 bases in between. CDR3 sequence (DNA): TGTGCCAGTAGTATAGGGGGGCGCGAAAATGAAAAACTGTTTTTT. Translation: CASSIGGRENEKLFF.

The chain employs TRBV20-1 and TRBJ2-7; the D is unclear. This CDR3 is built from 11 residues. The germline CDR1 and CDR2 sequences are DFQATT and SNEGSKA (reference sequence). V was pared by 7 bases and J by 2 bases, with 9 bases between. CDR3 residues: CSGSAAYEQYF. The CDR3, as DNA: TGCAGTGGCTCGGCGGCCTACGAGCAGTACTTC.

The chain employs TRBV5-6 and TRBJ1-5; D remains unclear. The CDR3 runs to 15 residues. V lost 3 bases and J lost 1, with 11 bases in between. The germline gives CDR1 SGHDT, CDR2 YYEEEE. The CDR3 nucleotides are TGTGCCAGCAGCTCTTGGGGAATGAGCAATCAGCCCCAGCATTTT. Translated: CASSSWGMSNQPQHF.

The J gene is TRBJ2-3, the V gene TRBV10-3; TRBD2 matches at 8 bases. The V gene end was trimmed by 9 bases and the J gene end by 0 bases; junction bases not matched to a gene: 5. The CDR3 consists of 14 residues. CDR1 is ENHRY, CDR2 SYGVKD, per germline. CDR3 DNA sequence: TGTGCCATTAGGCGGGGGGCCAGCACAGATACGCAGTATTTT. The encoded protein is CAIRRGASTDTQYF.

The chain is built from TRBV5-4 and TRBJ1-2; 7 nucleotides agree with TRBD1. The CDR3 is 13 amino acids. Per the germline V gene, CDR1 is SGHNT and CDR2 is YYREEE (reference sequence). Trimming took 4 bases from V and 8 from J; bases not matched to a gene: 8. CDR3 in DNA: TGTGCCAGCAGCCTAGACAGGGCGGAAGGCTACACCTTC. Protein sequence: CASSLDRAEGYTF.

Only a few counts were recorded for this clone. The chain employs TRBV6-5 and TRBJ2-7; 11 bases match TRBD1. Germline trimming cut 6 bases from V and 3 bases from J; bases unmatched to any gene: 7. The germline V gene encodes CDR1 MNHEY and CDR2 SVGAGI. This CDR3 is 15 amino acids long. CDR3 DNA sequence: TGTGCCAGCAGGCCCTTCGGGACAGGGGGCTACGAGCAGTACTTC. It translates to CASRPFGTGGYEQYF.

The rearrangement joins TRBV4-1 to TRBJ2-4; tentative D call: TRBD1 (5 bases). The CDR3 length is 15 residues. The germline V and J ends were trimmed by 0 bases and 6 bases, with 12 bases remaining between them. Germline loops: CDR1 MGHRA, CDR2 YSYEKL. The CDR3 spells CASSQDLVGVNIQYF. CDR3 DNA sequence: TGCGCCAGCAGCCAAGATCTGGTAGGGGTAAACATTCAGTACTTC.

The chain carries TRBV5-1 and TRBJ2-1; D is uncertain. The CDR3 totals 12 residues. V lost 1 base and J 8 bases, leaving 7 bases between the germline ends. Germline-derived CDR1 and CDR2 are SGHRS and YFSETQ. CDR3 loop: CASSLSRDEQFF. The CDR3 DNA reads TGCGCCAGCAGCTTGTCCCGGGATGAGCAGTTCTTC.